This TCR beta chain was sequenced in a study of identical twins. TCRdb independently ran MiXCR on the 5' RACE reads; one entry per CDR3 protein. The table has some 660,000 distinct CDR3 sequences, over 8.5% seen once. The study, taken as a whole, reports: Cord blood beta clonotypes that were abundant carried fewer insertions, and memory repertoires showed no such trend. Weaker excess twin sharing was observed in beta out-of-frame sequences.

Germline V gene data show CDR1 as SGHRS and CDR2 as YFSETQ. V was trimmed by 4 bases and J by 6 bases, leaving 12 bases between them. The CDR3 runs 13 residues. This clonotype was recorded many times. The antigen is not known. The same data also went into a second study, on yellow fever vaccine responses in identical twins.

The material sequenced was PBMCs. The chain uses TRBV5-1 and TRBJ2-3; D gene unclear. This clonotype was sampled from a woman aged 18-29 years in good health. CDR3 sequence (DNA): TGCGCCAGCAGCCCCAATTTGGGGGATACGCAGTATTTT. Its translation is CASSPNLGDTQYF.